Following are 9 T cell receptor beta chains from one sample sequenced in a study of T cells in tuberculosis. This table comes from immunoSEQ multiplex PCR, and its TCRdb copy is limited to in-frame clones, with some not included. The repertoire has 25,000 to 35,000 clones, 85% to 95% of them found once; the top ten carry 4% to 5.5%. The sequenced sample consisted of PBMCs. The receptors derive from a donor aged 10-30 years with latent tuberculosis or without tuberculosis infection.

The genes are TRBV18 and TRBJ2-7; TRBD2 matches 8 bases. The CDR3 is 15 amino acids. Germline V gene sequence: CDR1 KGHSH, CDR2 LQKENI. J lost 1 base, V lost 3 bases, and 5 bases had no gene match. This CDR3 reads CASSPPGLGSYEQYF. For the CDR3, the DNA is TGTGCCAGCTCACCCCCGGGACTAGGATCCTACGAGCAGTACTTC.

V and J are TRBV7-9 and TRBJ2-2; no reliable D call. This CDR3 has 12 residues. The germline V gene has CDR1 SEHNR and CDR2 FQNEAQ (reference sequence). Trimming shortened V by 5 bases and J by 5 bases, and 6 bases separated the two germline ends. DNA of the CDR3: TGTGCCAGCAGCCGAGATACCGGGGAGCTGTTTTTT. This translates into CASSRDTGELFF.

This clone is deemed medium-sized. The gene calls are TRBV28 and TRBJ1-5; 7 positions match TRBD1. After removal of 7 bases from V and 1 base from J, the junction contained 10 bases not matched to a gene. The CDR3 spans 16 residues. The germline V gene encodes CDR1 MDHEN and CDR2 SYDVKM. The DNA of the CDR3 is TGTGCCAGCAACAAAGCAGGGGGAGGAAGCAATCAGCCCCAGCATTTT. This gives the protein CASNKAGGGSNQPQHF.

This chain links TRBV7-9 with TRBJ2-7; a possible D gene is TRBD2 (7 bases). Germline CDR1 reads SEHNR; CDR2 reads FQNEAQ (reference sequence). V was cut by 3 bases and J by 1 base, with 13 bases left in between. The CDR3 spans 15 residues. DNA for the CDR3: TGTGCCAGCAGCTTTAGGGGGGAGGGTTCCTACGAGCAGTACTTC. Protein product: CASSFRGEGSYEQYF.

The chain has TRBV5-5 and TRBJ2-7; D ambiguous. Germline V gives CDR1 SGHKS, CDR2 YYEKEE (reference sequence). The CDR3 spans 15 residues. The V end was cut by 6 bases, the J end by 3 bases, with 19 bases between. The CDR3 nucleotides read TGTGCCAGCAACCCGGAGCGCGCCCTTAACTACGAGCAGTACTTC. It codes for CASNPERALNYEQYF. The whole variable domain, remainder taken from reference TRBV5-5 and TRBJ2-7, is DAGVTQSPTHLIKTRGQQVTLRCSPISGHKSVSWYQQVLGQGPQFIFQYYEKEERGRGNFPDRFSARQFPNYSSELNVNALLLGDSALYLCASNPERALNYEQYFGPGTRLTVT.

The V gene is TRBV7-2, the J gene TRBJ2-7; D possibly corresponds to TRBD2 (5 bases). CDR3 length equals 14 residues. Germline V lookup: CDR1 SGHTA, CDR2 FQGNSA. The germline V and J ends were trimmed by 2 bases and 3 bases, with 11 bases remaining between them. The CDR3: CASSLTGLVYEQYF. The CDR3 DNA sequence: TGTGCCAGCAGCTTAACTGGACTCGTCTACGAGCAGTACTTC.

J is TRBJ2-1 and V is TRBV11-2, with a tentative D call TRBD1 (6 bases). The ends were cut back, 2 bases at V and 5 bases at J, with 13 bases in the middle. Germline CDR1 reads SGHAT; CDR2 reads FQNNGV. The length of the CDR3 is 15 residues. CDR3 sequence: CASSLRGQLNNEQFF. For the CDR3, the DNA is TGTGCCAGCAGCTTAAGAGGACAGCTTAACAATGAGCAGTTCTTC.

The CDR3 DNA follows: TGTGCCAGTAGTATCCGTCTAGCGCGGTCAAATGAGCAGTTCTTC. Protein: CASSIRLARSNEQFF. The genes are TRBV19 and TRBJ2-1, with a tentative D call TRBD2 (6 bases). The CDR3 is 15 amino acids. V was cut by 3 bases and J by 7 bases, with 16 bases left in between. The germline gives CDR1 LNHDA, CDR2 SQIVND (reference sequence).

The chain carries TRBV27 and TRBJ1-1; possible D gene TRBD1, 6 bases. CDR1 is MNHEY and CDR2 is SMNVEV in the germline V gene (reference sequence). CDR3 length: 15 residues. V was pared by 8 bases and J by 3 bases, with 19 bases between. The DNA of the CDR3 is TGTGCCAGCCGTAATTTCAGGGGTAGGGACACTGAAGCTTTCTTT. It translates to CASRNFRGRDTEAFF.